This TCR beta chain emerged from a study of blood T cell repertoires in COVID-19. The overall study: COVID-19 samples from acute and convalescent phases originated in the United States, Italy and Spain. From T cells, B-cell-depleted T cells, or PBMCs came the material, which was cDNA or gDNA.

Source study methods: Cell counts per sample came from amplifying reference gene primers. Some clones are missing from TCRdb's copy, which holds only in-frame ones; the method was immunoSEQ multiplex PCR. V and J calls and clone size are those listed in that table; D and trimming were worked out from the DNA. The sample lists roughly 120,000 clones, more than 70% occurring once. This CDR3 has 14 residues. Trimming shortened V by 0 bases and J by 4 bases, and 9 bases separated the two germline ends. Per the germline V gene, CDR1 is MGHRA and CDR2 is YSYEKL. Material: peripheral blood. V and J are TRBV4-1 and TRBJ1-1, with TRBD1 as a possible D gene (5 bases). This clonotype was obtained from a man in his 70s with acute or convalescent COVID-19. The CDR3 sequence: CASSQDQGGTEAFF. CDR3 in DNA: TGCGCCAGCAGCCAAGATCAGGGCGGCACTGAAGCTTTCTTT.